This TCR beta chain was found in a study of beta chain features in type 1 diabetes. The authors reverse transcribed all of the isolated RNA, so sequencing captured expressed TCRB transcripts. The assay was immunoSEQ multiplex PCR, and TCRdb's table has in-frame clones only and misses some. The sample carries 140,000 to 150,000 clones, approximately 13% recorded once. About this clone: The antigen remains unidentified. A far larger clone is one nucleotide away, so this likely arose from a read error.

Germline CDR1 is GTSNPN and CDR2 is SVGIG (reference sequence). This CDR3 region has 13 residues. Study-level findings and limits: Shortening of TCRB CDR3s, moderate but significant, appeared in all four CD4+ subsets of Type 1 diabetes patients.

The chain couples TRBV30 to TRBJ2-5; no clear D gene. The receptor comes from a man between 18 and 29 years old with type 1 diabetes. Sequenced sample: central memory CD4+ T cells from blood. The DNA for the CDR3 is TGTGCCTGGAGTGTACGGCGGCAAGAGACCCAGCACTTC. Residues: CAWSVRRQETQHF.